This TCR beta chain was observed in a study of control samples from healthy donors and cancer patients. Using immunoSEQ multiplex PCR, the repertoire was profiled, and TCRdb retains in-frame clones only, with some absent. Of over 150,000 clones listed, just under 95% are singletons. From germline, CDR1 is KGHSH and CDR2 LQKENI. Trimming cost V 5 bases and J 4 bases, with 8 bases left between them. The CDR3 is 12 amino acids. The V call is TRBV18, the J call TRBJ1-2, with D tentatively TRBD1 (5 bases). Sequenced sample: blood. The clonotype originates from a man aged 40-49 years in good health. CDR3 amino acids: CASSSGGYGYTF. CDR3 DNA: TGTGCCAGCTCATCGGGGGGCTATGGCTACACCTTC.